In its sample, the clone carrying this T cell receptor beta chain was seen a few times. Sequencing was performed with immunoSEQ multiplex PCR; in TCRdb, only in-frame clones are kept and a portion is missing. The table lists roughly 180,000 clones, under 90% of them singletons. This specimen belongs to a study of blood T cell repertoires in COVID-19. The sequence came from a woman older than 75 with active or convalescent COVID-19. The specimen sequenced was peripheral blood.

In DNA, the CDR3 is TGTGCCAGCAGCCCAGGACAGGGGAATGGCTACACCTTC. This encodes CASSPGQGNGYTF. The chain couples TRBV5-4 to TRBJ1-2, with TRBD1 matching 9 bases. Trimming at V came to 4 bases and at J to 6 bases, leaving 4 bases not matched to a gene. CDR3 length equals 13 residues. Germline CDR1 is SGHNT and CDR2 is YYREEE (reference sequence).